This passage covers 5 T cell receptor beta chains from one sample sequenced in a study of blood T cell repertoires in COVID-19. The repertoire was sequenced with immunoSEQ multiplex PCR; TCRdb's copy has only in-frame clones and lacks some. The sample shows 200,000 to 250,000 clones, less than 90% of them seen only once. Sequences were obtained from PBMCs or T cells enriched from blood (not recorded which). Receptor source: a young woman who had recovered from COVID-19.

V usage is TRBV19 and J usage is TRBJ2-3; 10 bases agree with TRBD1. V shed 6 bases, J shed 2 bases, and the junction held 5 bases outside the gene matches. The CDR3 is made up of 15 amino acids. Germline V CDR1 and CDR2: LNHDA, SQIVND (reference sequence). In nucleotides, the CDR3 is TGTGCCAGTAGACCCGGGACAGGGGTCACAGATACGCAGTATTTT. It codes for CASRPGTGVTDTQYF.

This clone was seen a single time. The chain employs TRBV18 and TRBJ2-7; 7 bases are a match to TRBD1. Germline V gives CDR1 KGHSH, CDR2 LQKENI. V lost 1 base and J lost 0; bases outside the gene matches: 3. The CDR3 spans 15 residues. CDR3 DNA sequence: TGTGCCAGCTCACCACGACAGGGCCTCTCCTACGAGCAGTACTTC. Residues: CASSPRQGLSYEQYF. Based on the CDR3 plus reference TRBV18 and TRBJ2-7, the full variable domain is NAGVMQNPRHLVRRRGQEARLRCSPMKGHSHVYWYRQLPEEGLKFMVYLQKENIIDESGMPKERFSAEFPKEGPSILRIQQVVRGDSAAYFCASSPRQGLSYEQYFGPGTRLTVT.

This clone has only one observation. J is TRBJ1-2 and V is TRBV4-3; 9 positions agree with TRBD1. The CDR3 consists of 17 residues. CDR1 and CDR2 (germline): LGHNA, YSLEER. Germline trimming cut 1 base from V and 7 bases from J; bases unmatched to any gene: 13. In DNA form, the CDR3 reads TGCGCCAGCAGCCAAGGGACGCCGGGACAGGGAAATCGTGGCTACACCTTC. Its translation: CASSQGTPGQGNRGYTF.

This rearrangement joins TRBV6-5 to TRBJ1-4; tentative D call: TRBD1 (6 bases). V was cut by 6 bases and J by 8 bases, with 16 bases left in between. This CDR3 is built from 14 residues. Germline CDR1 is MNHEY and CDR2 is SVGAGI. The CDR3, as DNA: TGTGCCAGCAGACCACCTGGACAGAACGAAAAACTGTTTTTT. Protein: CASRPPGQNEKLFF.

With regard to this clone: Other DNA sequences of this sample code for an identical CDR3. The chain has TRBV4-3 and TRBJ1-5, with D unclear. The germline V gene has CDR1 LGHNA and CDR2 YSLEER. V lost 0 bases and J lost 4, with 4 bases in between. This CDR3 has 13 residues. The CDR3 protein is CASSQDRNQPQHF. DNA for the CDR3: TGCGCCAGCAGCCAAGACAGAAATCAGCCCCAGCATTTT.